Described below is a single T cell receptor beta chain sequence and its context. Its antigen is still unknown. Per-nucleotide qualities are absent, and no much larger clonotype sits a single base away. The High Capacity cDNA Reverse Transcription Kit was used to reverse transcribe all of the isolated RNA, meaning that expressed TCRB transcripts were what got sequenced. Deep immunoSEQ sequencing was applied to naive, central memory and regulatory T cell samples, giving an average of about 3.8 million total reads per sample. Sorted cells were lysed in RLT buffer and RNA was extracted with DNase-treated RNeasy Micro or Mini kits, depending on cell number. To prevent cross-contamination, every cell subset was processed on its own, while patient and healthy donor samples were processed together. Using the immunoSEQ multiplex PCR, TCRB sequences were amplified from cDNA into 87-bp fragments spanning the CDR3 region. The amplicons were sequenced using the Illumina HiSeq platform. The paper's processing steps were these. Synthetic template baselines were used to correct PCR bias computationally, reads within Hamming distance 2 were collapsed together, and singletons that could not be merged were discarded. Reads were aligned against IMGT to assign V, D and J genes, CDR3 length and insertions or deletions at six rearrangement sites. Within each subset, clonotype counts were normalized to sorted cell number, after which true diversity and Gini coefficients were computed with the tcR R package. The overlap coefficient, calculated on TCRB nucleotide sequences, was used to measure repertoire sharing. Sourced from immuneACCESS, this table was stored by TCRdb with only in-frame sequences that have V and J called. A share of the clones is absent; for the studies checked, an unresolved V gene accounts for under half, and the remainder has no known explanation. That table is the source of V, J and clone size, and D and trimming were worked out from the DNA. The sample table contains 300,000 to 400,000 clones; only one count was recorded for roughly 8% of them. The ten largest clones add up to more than 0.4% of the sample.

This sample stems from a study of beta chain features in type 1 diabetes (dated by TCRdb to 2016 to 2018). About the investigation overall: Mean age, gender distribution, total cell number and subset yield did not differ between patients and healthy donors. Regulatory and stem cell-like memory subsets were isolated from only 8 patients and about 8 healthy donors, whereas naive and central memory subsets came from all 30 or so donors. A total of roughly 98,000,000 sorted cells were examined across all samples, and RNA yield correlated strongly with the number of cells per subset. The study compared TCRB repertoires of sorted circulating CD4+ T cell subsets between recently diagnosed type 1 diabetes patients and matched healthy donors.

The investigation overall reported the following: Naive, central memory and regulatory TCRB repertoires appeared to be more similar among patients than among healthy donors. At VDJ recombination sites, type 1 diabetes patients had fewer insertions and more deleted nucleotides, which implies abnormalities in thymic rearrangement. Sequencing cDNA rather than genomic DNA could over-represent highly expressing activated cells, although activation and CD3 levels did not differ between groups. A moderate but significant shortening of TCRB CDR3 length was observed in type 1 diabetes patients in all four CD4+ subsets. PCR may preferentially amplify shorter templates, but because patient and control samples were amplified and corrected together, any resulting skew would affect both groups equally. Because the HLA sub-analyses included only small numbers of individuals, any influence of HLA type on TCRB rearrangement was left unresolved.

Each donor gave one peripheral blood draw, averaging around 120 mL, which was collected into heparinised tubes. A BD FACSAria II was used to sort naive, central memory, regulatory and stem cell-like memory CD4+ T cells with a panel that included CD45RO, CCR7, CD25, CD127, CD95 and CD27. A purity above 95% was achieved for all sorted populations. Right away, PBMCs were isolated by Lymphoprep density gradient centrifugation and were stained directly, with no culture step. Samples were stained and sorted in pairs, with one healthy donor and one patient per experiment, so that batch effects were minimized. The CDR3 holds 14 amino acids from the cysteine to the phenylalanine. Only the CDR3 portion is preserved as DNA: 42 bases, with reading frame beginning at the first base. For CDR1 and CDR2, the germline V gene lists SGHTA and FQGTGA. Trimming leaves V shorter by 6 bases and J shorter by 8 bases, with the junction holding 7 bases beyond the gene matches.

This clonotype originated in a woman aged 18-29 years in good health. The sequenced material came from central memory CD4+ T cells from blood. This receptor chain uses TRBV7-3 and TRBJ1-6; 7 junctional bases match TRBD1. This receptor has the CDR3 CASSQTGLDSPLHF. The nucleotide sequence reads as follows: TGTGCCAGCAGTCAGACAGGGCTGGATTCACCCCTCCACTTT.